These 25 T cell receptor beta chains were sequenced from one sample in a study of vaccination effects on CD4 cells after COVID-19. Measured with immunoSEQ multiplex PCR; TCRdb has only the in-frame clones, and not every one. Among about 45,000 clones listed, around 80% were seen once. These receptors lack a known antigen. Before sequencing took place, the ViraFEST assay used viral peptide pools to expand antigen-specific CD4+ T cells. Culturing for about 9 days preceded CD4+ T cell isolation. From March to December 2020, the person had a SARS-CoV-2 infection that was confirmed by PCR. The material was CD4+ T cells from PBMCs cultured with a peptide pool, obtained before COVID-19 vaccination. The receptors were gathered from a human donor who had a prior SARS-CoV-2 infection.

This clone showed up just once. CDR3 DNA sequence: TGTGCAAGTCGACCCGTCTGGAGTAAAAGGGCGACTATCAAAAACATTCAGTACTTC. It encodes CASRPVWSKRATIKNIQYF. The V gene is TRBV12-2, the J gene TRBJ2-4; the table gives TRBD2 as D, unverified against the DNA. TRBV12-2 is marked as a pseudogene. This CDR3 contains 19 residues.

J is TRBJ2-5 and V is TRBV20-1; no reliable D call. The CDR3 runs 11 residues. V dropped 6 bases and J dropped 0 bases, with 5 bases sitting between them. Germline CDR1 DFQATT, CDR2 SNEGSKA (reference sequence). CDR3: CSAHHQETQYF. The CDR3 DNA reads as TGCAGTGCCCATCACCAAGAGACCCAGTACTTC.

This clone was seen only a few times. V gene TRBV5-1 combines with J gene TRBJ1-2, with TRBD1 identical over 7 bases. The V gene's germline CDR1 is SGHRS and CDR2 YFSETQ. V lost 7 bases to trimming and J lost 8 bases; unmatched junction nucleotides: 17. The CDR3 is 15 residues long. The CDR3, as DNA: TGCGCCAGCGGAGGGGGCGGGTTTCCTACTACCGGCTACACCTTC. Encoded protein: CASGGGGFPTTGYTF.

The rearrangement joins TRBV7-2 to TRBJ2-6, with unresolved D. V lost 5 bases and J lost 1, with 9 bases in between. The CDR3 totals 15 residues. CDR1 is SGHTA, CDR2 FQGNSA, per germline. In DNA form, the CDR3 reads TGTGCCAGCAGCCTAGAGTGGTCTGGGGCCAACGTCCTGACTTTC. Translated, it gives CASSLEWSGANVLTF.

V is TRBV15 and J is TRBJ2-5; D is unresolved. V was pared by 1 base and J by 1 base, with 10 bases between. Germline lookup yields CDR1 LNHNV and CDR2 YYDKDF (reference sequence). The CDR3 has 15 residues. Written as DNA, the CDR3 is TGTGCCACCAGCAGAGGACCTACAACCCAAGAGACCCAGTACTTC. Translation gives CATSRGPTTQETQYF. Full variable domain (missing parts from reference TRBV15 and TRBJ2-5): DAMVIQNPRYQVTQFGKPVTLSCSQTLNHNVMYWYQQKSSQAPKLLFHYYDKDFNNEADTPDNFQSRRPNTSFCFLDIRSPGLGDTAMYLCATSRGPTTQETQYFGPGTRLLVL.

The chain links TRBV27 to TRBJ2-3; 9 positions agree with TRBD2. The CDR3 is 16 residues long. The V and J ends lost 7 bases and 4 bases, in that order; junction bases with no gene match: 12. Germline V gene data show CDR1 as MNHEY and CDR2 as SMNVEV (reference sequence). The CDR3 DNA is TGTGCCAGCAATCAGTTTGCTAGCGGGACGGCAGATACGCAGTATTTT. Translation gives CASNQFASGTADTQYF.

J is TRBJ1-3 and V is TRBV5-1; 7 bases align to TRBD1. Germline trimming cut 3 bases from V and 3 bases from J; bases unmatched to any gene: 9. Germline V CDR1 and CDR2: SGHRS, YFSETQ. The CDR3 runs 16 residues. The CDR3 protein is CASSSGSGGFGNTIYF. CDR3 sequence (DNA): TGCGCCAGCAGCTCTGGCTCAGGGGGGTTTGGAAACACCATATATTTT.

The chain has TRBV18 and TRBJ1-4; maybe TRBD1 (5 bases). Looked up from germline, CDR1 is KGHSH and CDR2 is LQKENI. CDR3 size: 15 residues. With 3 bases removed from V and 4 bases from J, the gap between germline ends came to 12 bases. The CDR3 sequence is CASSPRQTLNEKLFF. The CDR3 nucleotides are TGTGCCAGCTCACCCCGACAGACCCTTAATGAAAAACTGTTTTTT.

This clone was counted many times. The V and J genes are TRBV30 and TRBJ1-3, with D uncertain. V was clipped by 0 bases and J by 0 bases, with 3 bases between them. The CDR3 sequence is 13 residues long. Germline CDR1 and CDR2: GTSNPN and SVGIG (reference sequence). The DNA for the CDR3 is TGTGCCTGGAGTGTCACCTCTGGAAACACCATATATTTT. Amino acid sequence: CAWSVTSGNTIYF.

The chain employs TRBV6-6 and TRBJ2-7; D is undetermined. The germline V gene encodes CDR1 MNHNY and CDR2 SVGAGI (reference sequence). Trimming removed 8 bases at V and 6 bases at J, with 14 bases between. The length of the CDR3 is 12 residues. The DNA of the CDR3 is TGTGCCAGCGGTGACCCAGCCCGCGAGCAGTACTTC. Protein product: CASGDPAREQYF.

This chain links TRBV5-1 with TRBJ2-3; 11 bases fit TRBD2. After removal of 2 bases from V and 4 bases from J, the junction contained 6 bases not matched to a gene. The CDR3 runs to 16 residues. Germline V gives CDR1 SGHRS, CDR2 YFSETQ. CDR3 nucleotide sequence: TGCGCCAGCAGCTTTGTAGCGGGAGGGAGGGCAGATACGCAGTATTTT. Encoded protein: CASSFVAGGRADTQYF.

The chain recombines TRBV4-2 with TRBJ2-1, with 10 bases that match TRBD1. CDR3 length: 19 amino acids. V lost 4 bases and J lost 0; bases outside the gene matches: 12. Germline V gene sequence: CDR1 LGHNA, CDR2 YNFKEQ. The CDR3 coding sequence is TGTGCCAGCAGCCCCCGGTTGACAGGGGGCCCGAGCTCCTACAATGAGCAGTTCTTC. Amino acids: CASSPRLTGGPSSYNEQFF.

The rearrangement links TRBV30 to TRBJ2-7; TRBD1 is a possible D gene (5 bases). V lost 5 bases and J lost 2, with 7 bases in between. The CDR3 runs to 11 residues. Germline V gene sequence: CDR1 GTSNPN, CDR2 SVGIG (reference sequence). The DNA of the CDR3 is TGTGCCTGGGACAGAACCTACGAGCAGTACTTC. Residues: CAWDRTYEQYF.

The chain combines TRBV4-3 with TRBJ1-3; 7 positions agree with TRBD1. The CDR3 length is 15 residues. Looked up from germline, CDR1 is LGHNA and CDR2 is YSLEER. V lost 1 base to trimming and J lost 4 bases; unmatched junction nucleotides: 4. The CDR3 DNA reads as TGCGCCAGCAGCCAAGCAAGGGGGCTCGGAAACACCATATATTTT. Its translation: CASSQARGLGNTIYF.

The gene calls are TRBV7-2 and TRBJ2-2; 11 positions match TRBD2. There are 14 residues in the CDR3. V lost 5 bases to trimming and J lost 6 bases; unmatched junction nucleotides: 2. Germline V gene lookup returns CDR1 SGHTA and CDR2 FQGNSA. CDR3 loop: CASSPGLAAGELFF. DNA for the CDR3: TGTGCCAGCAGCCCGGGACTAGCGGCCGGGGAGCTGTTTTTT.

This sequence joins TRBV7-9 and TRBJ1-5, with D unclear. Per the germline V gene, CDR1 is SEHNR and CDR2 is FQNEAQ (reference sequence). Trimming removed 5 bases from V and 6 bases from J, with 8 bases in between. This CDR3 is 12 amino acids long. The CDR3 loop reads CASSTDVQPQHF. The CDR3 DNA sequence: TGTGCCAGCAGCACAGACGTTCAGCCCCAGCATTTT.

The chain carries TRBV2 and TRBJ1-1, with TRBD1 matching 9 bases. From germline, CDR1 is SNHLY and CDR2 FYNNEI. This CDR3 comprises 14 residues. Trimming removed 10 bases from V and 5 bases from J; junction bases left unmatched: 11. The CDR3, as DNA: TGTGCCACGTCTCGGGGACAGGGCCAAACTGAAGCTTTCTTT. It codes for CATSRGQGQTEAFF.

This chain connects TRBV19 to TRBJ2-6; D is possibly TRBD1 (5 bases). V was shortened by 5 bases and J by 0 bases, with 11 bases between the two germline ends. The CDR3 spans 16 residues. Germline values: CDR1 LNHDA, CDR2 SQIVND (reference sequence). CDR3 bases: TGTGCCAGTAGTGATCAGGGAACCTCTGGGGCCAACGTCCTGACTTTC. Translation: CASSDQGTSGANVLTF.

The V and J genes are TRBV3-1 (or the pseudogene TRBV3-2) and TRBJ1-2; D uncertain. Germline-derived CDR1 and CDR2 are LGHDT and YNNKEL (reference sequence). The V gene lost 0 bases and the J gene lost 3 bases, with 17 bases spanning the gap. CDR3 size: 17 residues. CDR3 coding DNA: TGTGCCAGCAGCCAAGACATCTTTGCGGCAAGGCACTATGGCTACACCTTC. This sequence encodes CASSQDIFAARHYGYTF.

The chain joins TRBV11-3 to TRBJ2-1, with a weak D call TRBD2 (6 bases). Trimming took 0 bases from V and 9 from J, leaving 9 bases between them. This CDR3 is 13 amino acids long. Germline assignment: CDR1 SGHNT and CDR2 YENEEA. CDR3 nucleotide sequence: TGTGCCAGCAGCTTAGAGGTGGGAGGTGAGCAGTTCTTC. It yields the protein CASSLEVGGEQFF.

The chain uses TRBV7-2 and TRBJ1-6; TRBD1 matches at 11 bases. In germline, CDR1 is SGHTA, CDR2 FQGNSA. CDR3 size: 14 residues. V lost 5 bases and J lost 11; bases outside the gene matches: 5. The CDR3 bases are TGTGCCAGCAGCCAGGACAGGGGGCATGCACCCCTCCACTTT. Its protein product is CASSQDRGHAPLHF. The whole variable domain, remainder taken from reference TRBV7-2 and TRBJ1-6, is GAGVSQSPSNKVTEKGKDVELRCDPISGHTALYWYRQSLGQGLEFLIYFQGNSAPDKSGLPSDRFSAERTGGSVSTLTIQRTQQEDSAVYLCASSQDRGHAPLHFGNGTRLTVT.

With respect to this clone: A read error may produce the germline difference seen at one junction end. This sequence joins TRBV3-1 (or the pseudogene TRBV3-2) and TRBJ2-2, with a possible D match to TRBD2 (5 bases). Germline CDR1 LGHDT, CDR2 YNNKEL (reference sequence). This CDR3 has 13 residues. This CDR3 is CASSQVRAGELFF. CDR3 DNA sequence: TGTGCCAGCAGCCAAGTGAGGGCCGGAGAGCTGTTTTTT.

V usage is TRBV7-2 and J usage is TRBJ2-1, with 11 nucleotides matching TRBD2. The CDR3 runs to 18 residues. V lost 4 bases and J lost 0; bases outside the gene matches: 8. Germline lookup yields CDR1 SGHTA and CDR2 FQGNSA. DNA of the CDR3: TGTGCCAGCAGCTCCGGGACTAGCGGAGCTAGCTCCTACAATGAGCAGTTCTTC. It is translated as CASSSGTSGASSYNEQFF.

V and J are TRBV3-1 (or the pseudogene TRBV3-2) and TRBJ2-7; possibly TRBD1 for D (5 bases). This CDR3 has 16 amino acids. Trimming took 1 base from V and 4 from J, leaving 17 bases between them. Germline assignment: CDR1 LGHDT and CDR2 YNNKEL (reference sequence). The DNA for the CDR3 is TGTGCCAGCAGCCAAGTTGCATGGGGCAGTATGTACGAGCAGTACTTC. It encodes CASSQVAWGSMYEQYF.

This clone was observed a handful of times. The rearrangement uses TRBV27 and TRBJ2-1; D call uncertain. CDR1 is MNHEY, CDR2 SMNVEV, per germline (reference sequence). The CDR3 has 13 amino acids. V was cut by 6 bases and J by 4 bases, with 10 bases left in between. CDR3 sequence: CASRGIPYNEQFF. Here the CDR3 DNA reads TGTGCCAGCAGGGGTATACCGTACAATGAGCAGTTCTTC.